These T cell receptor beta chains were read from a single sample in a study of blood T cell repertoires in COVID-19. TCRdb's table, derived via immunoSEQ multiplex PCR, lists solely in-frame clones and lacks some. The sample includes about 110,000 clones, more than 70% of them seen just once. The sample was peripheral blood. The receptors were gathered from a man aged 35-49 years with active or convalescent COVID-19. The CDR3 runs from the conserved cysteine through the conserved F or W. D genes are given only for firm matches. Where a row states a size, it is once, few, many or the class of an expanded clone; other rows omit it.

D	size	length	V	J	CDR3	DNA
-	-	14	TRBV7-9	TRBJ2-1	CASSLGSGRNEQFF	TGTGCCAGCAGCTTAGGTTCGGGGAGGAATGAGCAGTTCTTC
TRBD2	-	15	TRBV5-1	TRBJ2-1	CASSSGGLADNEQFF	TGCGCCAGCAGCTCGGGGGGACTAGCTGATAATGAGCAGTTCTTC
-	-	11	TRBV30	TRBJ2-1	CARRDYNEQFF	TGTGCCCGCAGGGATTACAATGAGCAGTTCTTC
TRBD1	-	17	TRBV5-3	TRBJ2-2	CARSATSETGCTGELFF	TGTGCCAGAAGCGCCACCTCCGAGACAGGGTGTACCGGGGAGCTGTTTTTT
-	-	14	TRBV28	TRBJ1-3	CASSLVPTGNTIYF	TGTGCCAGCAGTTTAGTCCCAACTGGAAACACCATATATTTT
-	once	15	TRBV19	TRBJ2-5	CASSIFARSEETQYF	TGTGCCAGTAGTATTTTCGCGCGGTCTGAGGAGACCCAGTACTTC
-	-	16	TRBV3-1/TRBV3-2	TRBJ2-1	CASSQDQPRAYNEQFF	TGTGCCAGCAGCCAAGACCAGCCGAGGGCCTACAATGAGCAGTTCTTC
TRBD1	once	16	TRBV5-1	TRBJ1-6	CASSWDRSSYNSPLHF	TGCGCCAGCAGCTGGGACAGAAGCTCCTATAATTCACCCCTCCACTTT
TRBD1	-	15	TRBV7-3	TRBJ2-5	CASSRTGQYQETQYF	TGTGCCAGCAGCCGCACGGGACAGTACCAAGAGACCCAGTACTTC
-	-	16	TRBV18	TRBJ2-2	CASSRPKQGITGELFF	TGTGCCAGCTCACGGCCTAAACAGGGAATCACCGGGGAGCTGTTTTTT
TRBD1	-	16	TRBV7-2	TRBJ1-3	CASSLGGTGGGNTIYF	TGTGCCAGCAGCTTAGGTGGGACAGGGGGTGGAAACACCATATATTTT
-	-	16	TRBV19	TRBJ1-4	CASSIGQASINEKLFF	TGTGCCAGTAGTATAGGCCAGGCCTCAATTAATGAAAAACTGTTTTTT
-	-	17	TRBV5-8	TRBJ2-6	CASSLGQSYSGANVLTF	TGTGCCAGCAGCCTCGGACAGTCATACTCTGGGGCCAACGTCCTGACTTTC
-	-	17	TRBV6-1	TRBJ1-3	CASSEWAGWYSGNTIYF	TGTGCCAGCAGTGAGTGGGCAGGGTGGTACTCTGGAAACACCATATATTTT
TRBD2	-	18	TRBV25-1	TRBJ2-2	CASSESAGGQGNTGELFF	TGTGCCAGCAGTGAATCCGCGGGGGGCCAGGGTAACACCGGGGAGCTGTTTTTT
-	-	17	TRBV13	TRBJ2-7	CASSSGLDPPPTGVQYF	TGTGCCAGCAGCTCGGGACTAGACCCGCCACCTACAGGGGTGCAGTACTTC
-	-	13	TRBV27	TRBJ1-1	CASSPGGYSEAFF	TGTGCCAGCAGTCCGGGGGGGTACTCTGAAGCTTTCTTT
-	-	15	TRBV6-5	TRBJ1-5	CASSPGGFGNQPQHF	TGTGCCAGCAGTCCCGGAGGGTTCGGCAATCAGCCCCAGCATTTT
-	-	15	TRBV6-5	TRBJ2-7	CASRTRSSQTYEQYF	TGTGCCAGCAGGACCCGGAGCTCGCAGACCTACGAGCAGTACTTC
-	-	14	TRBV5-8	TRBJ1-1	CASSLDTVNTEAFF	TGTGCCAGCAGCTTGGATACAGTGAACACTGAAGCTTTCTTT
-	few	14	TRBV11-2	TRBJ2-7	CASSFGDRGGEQYF	TGTGCCAGCAGCTTCGGGGATAGAGGTGGCGAGCAGTACTTC
-	-	17	TRBV27	TRBJ1-3	CASSSLAGLGSGNTIYF	TGTGCCAGCAGTTCACTCGCGGGGCTCGGCTCTGGAAACACCATATATTTT
-	-	14	TRBV14	TRBJ2-7	CASSQRGKLYEQYF	TGTGCCAGCAGCCAACGAGGGAAGCTCTACGAGCAGTACTTC
-	-	12	TRBV7-2	TRBJ2-7	CASSPLSGEQYF	TGTGCCAGCAGCCCTCTTAGCGGCGAGCAGTACTTC
TRBD1	-	16	TRBV6-5	TRBJ1-4	CASSYLQGVTNEKLFF	TGTGCCAGCAGTTACCTACAGGGGGTCACTAATGAAAAACTGTTTTTT
TRBD1	-	14	TRBV7-2	TRBJ2-7	CASSLGTGYYEQYF	TGTGCCAGCAGCCTGGGGACAGGGTACTACGAGCAGTACTTC
-	-	19	TRBV7-2	TRBJ1-1	CASSLVNRLRTPLNTEAFF	TGTGCCAGCAGCTTAGTAAACAGGCTCCGTACCCCTCTGAACACTGAAGCTTTCTTT
-	-	15	TRBV7-3	TRBJ2-2	CASSLMQGGTGELFF	TGTGCCAGCAGCTTAATGCAGGGGGGTACCGGGGAGCTGTTTTTT
-	-	13	TRBV28	TRBJ1-5	CASSFTYNQPQHF	TGTGCCAGCAGTTTCACTTATAATCAGCCCCAGCATTTT
TRBD2	few	19	TRBV9	TRBJ2-6	CASSAGTKKPSSGANVLTF	TGTGCCAGCAGCGCCGGGACTAAGAAGCCAAGCTCTGGGGCCAACGTCCTGACTTTC
-	-	12	TRBV5-1	TRBJ2-1	CASSFSYNEQFF	TGCGCCAGCAGCTTTTCGTACAATGAGCAGTTCTTC
TRBD2	-	15	TRBV9	TRBJ2-1	CASNPIAGVGYEQFF	TGTGCCAGCAACCCAATAGCGGGAGTTGGATATGAGCAGTTCTTC
TRBD2	-	22	TRBV28	TRBJ2-1	CASSLSPWAMGAGVLLGNEQFF	TGTGCCAGCAGTTTATCACCGTGGGCTATGGGAGCGGGAGTATTGCTGGGAAATGAGCAGTTCTTC
-	-	15	TRBV25-1	TRBJ1-1	CASSELGGGDTEAFF	TGTGCCAGCAGTGAATTGGGAGGGGGAGACACTGAAGCTTTCTTT
-	-	14	TRBV2	TRBJ1-3	CASRGTGIGNTIYF	TGTGCCAGCAGGGGAACAGGGATCGGAAACACCATATATTTT
-	-	14	TRBV6-6	TRBJ1-1	CASSIPGLRTEAFF	TGTGCCAGCAGTATCCCAGGGTTGCGCACTGAAGCTTTCTTT
-	-	14	TRBV28	TRBJ1-5	CASSWNTGNQPQHF	TGTGCCAGCAGTTGGAACACAGGGAATCAGCCCCAGCATTTT
-	once	15	TRBV6-5	TRBJ1-4	CASSYGGTFNEKLFF	TGTGCCAGCAGTTACGGAGGTACTTTTAATGAAAAACTGTTTTTT
-	-	13	TRBV4-3	TRBJ2-3	CASSTGNTDTQYF	TGCGCCAGCAGCACCGGGAACACAGATACGCAGTATTTT
-	-	12	TRBV4-1	TRBJ1-5	CASSQSGQPQHF	TGCGCCAGCAGCCAGTCCGGGCAGCCCCAGCATTTT
TRBD1	-	16	TRBV5-1	TRBJ2-5	CASSPRIQGVQETQYF	TGCGCCAGCAGCCCCCGGATTCAGGGGGTCCAAGAGACCCAGTACTTC